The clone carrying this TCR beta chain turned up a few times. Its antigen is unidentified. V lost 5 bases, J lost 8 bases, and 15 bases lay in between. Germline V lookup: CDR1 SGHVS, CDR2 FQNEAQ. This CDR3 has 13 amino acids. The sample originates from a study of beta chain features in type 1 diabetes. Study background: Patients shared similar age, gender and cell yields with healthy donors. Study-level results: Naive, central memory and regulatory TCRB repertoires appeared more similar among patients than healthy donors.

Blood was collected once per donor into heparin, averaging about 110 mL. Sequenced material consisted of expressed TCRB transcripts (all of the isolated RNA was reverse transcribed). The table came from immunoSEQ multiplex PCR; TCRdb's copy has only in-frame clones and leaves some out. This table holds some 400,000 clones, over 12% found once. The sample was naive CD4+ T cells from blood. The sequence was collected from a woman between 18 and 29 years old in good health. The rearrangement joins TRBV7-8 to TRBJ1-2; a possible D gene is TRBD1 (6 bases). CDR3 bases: TGTGCCAGCAGCCGATTCACAGGGAAGGGCTACACCTTC. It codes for CASSRFTGKGYTF.